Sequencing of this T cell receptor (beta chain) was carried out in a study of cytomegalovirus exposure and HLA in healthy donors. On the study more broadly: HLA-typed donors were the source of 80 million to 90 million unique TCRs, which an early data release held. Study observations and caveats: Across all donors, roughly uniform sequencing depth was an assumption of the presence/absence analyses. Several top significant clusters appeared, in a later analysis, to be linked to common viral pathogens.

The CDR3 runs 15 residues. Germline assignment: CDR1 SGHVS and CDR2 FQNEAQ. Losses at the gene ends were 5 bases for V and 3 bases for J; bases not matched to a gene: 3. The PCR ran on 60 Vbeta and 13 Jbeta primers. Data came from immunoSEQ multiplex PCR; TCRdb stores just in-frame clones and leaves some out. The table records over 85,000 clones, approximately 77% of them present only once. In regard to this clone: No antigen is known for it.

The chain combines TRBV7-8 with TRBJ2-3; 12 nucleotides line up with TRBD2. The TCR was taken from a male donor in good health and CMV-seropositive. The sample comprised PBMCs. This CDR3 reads CASSPLAGGTDTQYF. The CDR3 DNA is TGTGCCAGCAGCCCACTAGCGGGAGGTACAGATACGCAGTATTTT.